This T cell receptor beta chain was sequenced in a study of shared clonotypes between healthy human individuals. Regarding the study as a whole: It was observed that 5% to 6% of naive CD4 clonotypes were shared across several donors.

The CDR3 has 15 residues. After removal of 6 bases from V and 5 bases from J, the junction contained 6 bases not matched to a gene. Per germline, CDR1 MGHRA and CDR2 YSYEKL. None of the donors, who were healthy HIV-negative adults, had recently had acute infections or vaccinations. For each subset, genomic DNA was distributed in equal portions over several immunoSEQ plates. Authors' analysis steps: Junction-only sequences produced by ImmunoSEQ had no quality scores, so filtering differed. Generated by immunoSEQ multiplex PCR, the TCRdb table keeps only in-frame clones and is missing some. V, J and clone size derive from that table, while D and trimming were established from the DNA sequence. The sample yields about 2.3 million clones, 85% to 95% seen once. On this clone itself: What it binds is not known.

What was sequenced was naive CD4+ T cells from PBMCs. Subset of the sample: CD45RA+ positively selected. The chain couples TRBV4-1 to TRBJ2-2; 10 bases align to TRBD2. The source is a man younger than 30 in good health. Some clones in this sample may be carry-over from other donors' samples. The DNA for the CDR3 is TGCGCCAGCAGAAGAGGAGCGGGAGGGACCGGGGAGCTGTTTTTT. It is translated as CASRRGAGGTGELFF.